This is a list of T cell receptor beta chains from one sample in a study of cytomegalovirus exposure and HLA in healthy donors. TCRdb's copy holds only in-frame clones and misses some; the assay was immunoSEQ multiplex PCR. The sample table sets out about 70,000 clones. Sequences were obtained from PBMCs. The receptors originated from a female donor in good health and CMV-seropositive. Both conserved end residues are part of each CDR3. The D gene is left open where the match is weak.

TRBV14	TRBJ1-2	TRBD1	CASSQGQGSDYGYTF
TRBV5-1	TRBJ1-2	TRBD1	CASSYDRDWDYGYTF
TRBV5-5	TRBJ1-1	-	CASSAARGGALEAFF
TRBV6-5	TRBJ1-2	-	CASSYSGRSFYGYTF
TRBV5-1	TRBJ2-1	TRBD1	CASSSGQGPDNEQFF
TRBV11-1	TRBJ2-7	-	CASSAGSASSYEQYF
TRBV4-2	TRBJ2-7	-	CASSQETGSAYEQYF
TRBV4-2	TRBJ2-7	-	CASSQDNRETYEQYF
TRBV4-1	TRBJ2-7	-	CASSSAPGLATYEQYF
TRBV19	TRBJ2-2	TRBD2	CASSQLAGDTGELFF
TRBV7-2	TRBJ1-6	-	CASRAFDSPLHF
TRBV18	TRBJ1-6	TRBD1	CASSPHGDRGPPLHF
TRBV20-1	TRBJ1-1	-	CSAEQNPEAFF
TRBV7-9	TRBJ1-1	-	CASSSCHGWLINTEAFF
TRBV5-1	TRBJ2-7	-	CASCKQEGDAYEQYF
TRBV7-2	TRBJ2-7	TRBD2	CASSLDLGAAGSEQYF
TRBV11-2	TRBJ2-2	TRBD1	CASTRDRNTGELFF
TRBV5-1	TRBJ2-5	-	CASSSDNQETQYF
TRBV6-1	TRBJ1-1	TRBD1	CASRGRQGPAEAFF
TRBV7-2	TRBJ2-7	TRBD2	CASSLLAGASYEQYF
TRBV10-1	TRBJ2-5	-	CASTAGTPPETQYF
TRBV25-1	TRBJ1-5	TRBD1	CASSGTGSNQPQHF
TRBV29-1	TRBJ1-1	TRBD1	CSARQGWSTEAFF
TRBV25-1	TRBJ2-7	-	CASSGDSYEQYF
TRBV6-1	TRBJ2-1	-	CATLRGSYNEQFF
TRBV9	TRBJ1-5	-	CASSPGGSNQPQHF